The table lists the clone carrying this T cell receptor beta chain with many counts. The antigen remains undetermined. All donors were healthy, and all were Caucasian. These data are taken from a study of identical twins. Findings of the study overall: Twins' surplus sharing was weaker for beta out-of-frame sequences. Model-predicted out-of-frame TCR alpha sharing fell below observed values in monozygotic twins. Within twin pairs, the out-of-frame alpha sequences they shared showed excess low generation probability.

The CDR3 totals 15 residues. V shed 6 bases and J 2 bases; nucleotides not matched to a gene: 3. Looked up from germline, CDR1 is MNHEY and CDR2 is SMNVEV (reference sequence). TCRdb recomputed calls from the 5' RACE reads with MiXCR, one row per CDR3 protein. The sample holds about 430,000 distinct CDR3 sequences, about 18% seen once. This chain links TRBV27 with TRBJ2-2, with TRBD1 matching over 10 bases. The TCR was taken from a man aged 50-59 years in good health. The source material was naive T cells sorted from blood. The CDR3 bases are TGTGCCAGCAGGCGACAGGGGGCAAACACCGGGGAGCTGTTTTTT. This gives the protein CASRRQGANTGELFF.